These 9 T cell receptor beta chains share one sample of origin, sequenced in a study of T cells after yellow fever vaccination (dated by TCRdb to between 2019 and 2020). Receptor amplification or capture employed 5' RACE. This sample was sequenced with an Illumina HiSeq 2500. Using fastp at Q25 and MiXCR, TCRdb reprocessed the public reads and kept productive beta chains. Each record represents a unique CDR3 protein, reported with the most common genes and DNA among its rows. For this sample there are hundreds of thousands of distinct CDR3 sequences; 13% appear just once. Around 15% of the sample belongs to the ten largest clones. The treatment or condition label corresponds to: live attenuated yellow fever vaccine strain. Sequencing was performed on PBMCs, taken on the day of the yellow fever booster vaccination. The receptors shown here come from a man younger than 40 who received the YFV17D yellow fever vaccine.

CDR3 loop: CASSYSKTHRSTGELFF. CDR3 in DNA: TGTGCCAGCAGTTACTCGAAGACACACAGATCCACCGGGGAGCTGTTTTTT. The V gene is TRBV6-5, the J gene TRBJ2-2; D is ambiguous. This CDR3 has 17 amino acids. Trimming cost V 0 bases and J 4 bases, with 15 bases left between them. From germline, CDR1 is MNHEY and CDR2 SVGAGI.

This clonotype was recorded at least ten times. The chain has TRBV12-3 or TRBV12-4 and TRBJ1-1; D not certain. V shed 6 bases and J shed 11 bases, with 19 bases lying between them. CDR3 size: 13 residues. The CDR3: CASSRLFEAAAFF. The CDR3 region has the DNA TGTGCCAGCAGCCGCCTATTCGAGGCCGCGGCTTTCTTT.

This clonotype has just a few counts. The chain carries TRBV7-8 and TRBJ2-3; D remains ambiguous. CDR1 is SGHVS and CDR2 is FQNEAQ in the germline V gene. The CDR3 length is 15 residues. V lost 5 bases and J lost 1, with 13 bases in between. CDR3 coding DNA: TGTGCCAGCAGCAGAGGTATCGTAGGCACAGATACGCAGTATTTT. The encoded protein is CASSRGIVGTDTQYF.

The CDR3 coding sequence is TGCGCCAGCAGGTCTGCGGAGACCCAGTACTTC. Its translation is CASRSAETQYF. The chain couples TRBV5-1 to TRBJ2-5; the D is unclear. V was clipped by 5 bases and J by 5 bases, with 7 bases between them. Germline CDR1 is SGHRS and CDR2 is YFSETQ. The CDR3 contains 11 residues.

The J gene is TRBJ2-7, the V gene TRBV5-1; 7 nucleotides align to TRBD2. This CDR3 is 13 amino acids long. Germline V lookup: CDR1 SGHRS, CDR2 YFSETQ. Unmatched junction bases numbered 4, after V lost 5 bases and J lost 2 bases. CDR3 sequence: CASSSAGAYEQYF. Here the CDR3 DNA reads TGCGCCAGCAGTTCTGCGGGAGCCTACGAGCAGTACTTC.

The V call is TRBV12-3 or TRBV12-4, the J call TRBJ1-3; D uncertain. The V gene lost 9 bases and the J gene lost 2 bases, with 8 bases spanning the gap. The CDR3 extends over 12 amino acids. The DNA for the CDR3 is TGTGCCAGTCGGACGGCTGGAAACACCATATATTTT. Protein sequence: CASRTAGNTIYF.

The V gene is TRBV10-3, the J gene TRBJ2-7, with D hard to call. CDR1 and CDR2 (germline): ENHRY, SYGVKD. The CDR3 loop spans 12 amino acids. The V end lost 3 bases, the J end lost 3 bases, and 6 bases lay between the germline ends. Here the CDR3 DNA reads TGTGCCATCAGTGAAGATTACTACGAGCAGTACTTC. It encodes CAISEDYYEQYF.

The chain recombines TRBV20-1 with TRBJ1-1, with 7 bases aligning to TRBD1. The ends lost 7 bases at V and 1 base at J; junction bases unmatched: 15. The CDR3 is 16 residues long. Germline loops: CDR1 DFQATT, CDR2 SNEGSKA (reference sequence). CDR3 coding DNA: TGCAGTGTCGCGTTTGGACGACAGGGCGGGAACACTGAAGCTTTCTTT. It specifies CSVAFGRQGGNTEAFF.

This clonotype has more than one count but fewer than ten. The chain uses TRBV6-2 or TRBV6-3 and TRBJ2-1; 7 bases match TRBD2. Germline loops: CDR1 MNHEY, CDR2 SVGEGT. The CDR3 extends over 18 amino acids. V lost 2 bases and J lost 4; bases outside the gene matches: 14. The CDR3 DNA is TGTGCCAGCAGTTACCCCCCGATAGCGGGTCATCCGTACAATGAGCAGTTCTTC. This encodes CASSYPPIAGHPYNEQFF.